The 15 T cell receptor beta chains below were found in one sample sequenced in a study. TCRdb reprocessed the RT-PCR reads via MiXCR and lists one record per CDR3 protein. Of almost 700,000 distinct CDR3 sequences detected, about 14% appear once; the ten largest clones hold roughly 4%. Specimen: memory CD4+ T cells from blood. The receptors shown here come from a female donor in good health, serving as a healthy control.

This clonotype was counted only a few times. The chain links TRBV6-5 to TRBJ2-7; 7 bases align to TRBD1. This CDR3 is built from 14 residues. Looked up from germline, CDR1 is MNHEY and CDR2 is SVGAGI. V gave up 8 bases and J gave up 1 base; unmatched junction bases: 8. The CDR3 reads CASQPGQKSYEQYF. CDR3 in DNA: TGTGCCAGCCAGCCGGGACAGAAATCCTACGAGCAGTACTTC.

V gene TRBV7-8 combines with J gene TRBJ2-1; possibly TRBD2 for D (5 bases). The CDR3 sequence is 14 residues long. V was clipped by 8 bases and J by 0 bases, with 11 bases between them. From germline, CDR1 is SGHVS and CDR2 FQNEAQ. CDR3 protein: CASHRGNSYNEQFF. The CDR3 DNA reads TGTGCCAGCCATCGGGGAAACTCCTACAATGAGCAGTTCTTC.

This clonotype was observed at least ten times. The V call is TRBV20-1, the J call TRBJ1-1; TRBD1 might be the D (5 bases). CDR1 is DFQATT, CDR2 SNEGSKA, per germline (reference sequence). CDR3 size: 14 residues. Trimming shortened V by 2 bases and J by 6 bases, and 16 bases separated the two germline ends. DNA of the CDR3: TGCAGTGCTAGACAGGGTAGTATTGTGGCTGAAGCTTTCTTT. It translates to CSARQGSIVAEAFF.

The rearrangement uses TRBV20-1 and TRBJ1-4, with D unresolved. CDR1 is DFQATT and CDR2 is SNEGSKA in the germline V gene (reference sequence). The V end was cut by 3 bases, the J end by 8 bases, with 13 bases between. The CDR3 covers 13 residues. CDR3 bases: TGCAGTGCTAGTAAGGACGGTTCCGAAAAACTGTTTTTT. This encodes CSASKDGSEKLFF.

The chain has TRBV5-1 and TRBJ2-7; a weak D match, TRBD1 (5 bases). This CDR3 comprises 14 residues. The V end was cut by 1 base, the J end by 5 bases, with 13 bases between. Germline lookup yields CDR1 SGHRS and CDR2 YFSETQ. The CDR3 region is CASSLSGKVDEQYF. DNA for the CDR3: TGCGCCAGCAGCTTGTCAGGGAAAGTGGACGAGCAGTACTTC. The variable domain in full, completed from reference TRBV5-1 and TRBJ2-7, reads KAGVTQTPRYLIKTRGQQVTLSCSPISGHRSVSWYQQTPGQGLQFLFEYFSETQRNKGNFPGRFSGRQFSNSRSEMNVSTLELGDSALYLCASSLSGKVDEQYFGPGTRLTVT.

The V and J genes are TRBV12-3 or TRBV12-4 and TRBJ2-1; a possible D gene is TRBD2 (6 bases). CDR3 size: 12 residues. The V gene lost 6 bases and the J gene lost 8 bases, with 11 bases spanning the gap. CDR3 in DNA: TGTGCCAGCAGAGCTAGCGTCCATGAGCAGTTCTTC. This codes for CASRASVHEQFF.

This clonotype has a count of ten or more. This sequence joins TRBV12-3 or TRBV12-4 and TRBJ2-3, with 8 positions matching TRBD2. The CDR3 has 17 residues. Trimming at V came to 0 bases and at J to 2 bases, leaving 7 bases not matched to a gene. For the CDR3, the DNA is TGTGCCAGCAGTTTAGCCTCTCCTAGCGGGCCCACAGATACGCAGTATTTT. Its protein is CASSLASPSGPTDTQYF.

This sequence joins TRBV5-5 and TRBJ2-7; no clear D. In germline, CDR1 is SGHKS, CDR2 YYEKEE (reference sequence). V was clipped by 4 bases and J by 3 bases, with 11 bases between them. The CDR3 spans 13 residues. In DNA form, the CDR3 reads TGTGCCAGCAGCACCGGGTGGGACTACGAGCAGTACTTC. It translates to CASSTGWDYEQYF. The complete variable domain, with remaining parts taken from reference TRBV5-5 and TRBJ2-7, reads DAGVTQSPTHLIKTRGQQVTLRCSPISGHKSVSWYQQVLGQGPQFIFQYYEKEERGRGNFPDRFSARQFPNYSSELNVNALLLGDSALYLCASSTGWDYEQYFGPGTRLTVT.

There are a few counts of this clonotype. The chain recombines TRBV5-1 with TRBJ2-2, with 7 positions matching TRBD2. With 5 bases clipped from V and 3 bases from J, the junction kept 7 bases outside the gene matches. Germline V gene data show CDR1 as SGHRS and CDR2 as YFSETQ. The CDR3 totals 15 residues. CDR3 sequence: CASSRDYPHTGELFF. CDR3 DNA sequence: TGCGCCAGCAGTCGGGACTATCCCCACACCGGGGAGCTGTTTTTT.

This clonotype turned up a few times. CDR3 DNA sequence: TGTGCCAGCAGCCCGGACGGGACTAACTATGGCTACACCTTC. The encoded protein is CASSPDGTNYGYTF. The gene calls are TRBV5-6 and TRBJ1-2, with D unclear. Germline CDR1 and CDR2: SGHDT and YYEEEE. V was shortened by 4 bases and J by 0 bases, with 10 bases between the two germline ends. This CDR3 region has 14 residues.

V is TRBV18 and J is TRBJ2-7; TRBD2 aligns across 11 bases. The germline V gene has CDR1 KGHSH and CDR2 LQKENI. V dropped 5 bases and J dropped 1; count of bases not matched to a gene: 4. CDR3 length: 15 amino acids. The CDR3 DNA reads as TGTGCCAGCTCAGGAACTAGCGGGAGTTCCTACGAGCAGTACTTC. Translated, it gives CASSGTSGSSYEQYF.

CDR3 sequence reads: CSARDGGYTEAFF. The DNA for the CDR3 is TGCAGTGCGCGGGACGGCGGATACACTGAAGCTTTCTTT. V gene TRBV20-1 combines with J gene TRBJ1-1, with D possibly TRBD1 on 5 matching bases. V lost 6 bases and J 3 bases, leaving 14 bases between the germline ends. The V gene's germline CDR1 is DFQATT and CDR2 SNEGSKA (reference sequence). The CDR3 has 13 amino acids.

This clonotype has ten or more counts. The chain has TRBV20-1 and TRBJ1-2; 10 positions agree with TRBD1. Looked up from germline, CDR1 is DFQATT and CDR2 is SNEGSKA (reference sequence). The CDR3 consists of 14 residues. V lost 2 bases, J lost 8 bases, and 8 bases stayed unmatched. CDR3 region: CSARSLGTGEGYTF. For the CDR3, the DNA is TGCAGTGCTAGATCCCTTGGGACAGGGGAAGGCTACACCTTC.

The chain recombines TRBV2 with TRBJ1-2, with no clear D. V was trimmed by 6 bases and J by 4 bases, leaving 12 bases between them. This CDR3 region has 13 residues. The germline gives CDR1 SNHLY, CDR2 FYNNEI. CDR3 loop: CASSEDVGYGYTF. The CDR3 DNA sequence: TGTGCCAGCAGCGAGGACGTCGGCTATGGCTACACCTTC. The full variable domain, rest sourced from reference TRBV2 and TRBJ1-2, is EPEVTQTPSHQVTQMGQEVILRCVPISNHLYFYWYRQILGQKVEFLVSFYNNEISEKSEIFDDQFSVERPDGSNFTLKIRSTKLEDSAMYFCASSEDVGYGYTFGSGTRLTVV.

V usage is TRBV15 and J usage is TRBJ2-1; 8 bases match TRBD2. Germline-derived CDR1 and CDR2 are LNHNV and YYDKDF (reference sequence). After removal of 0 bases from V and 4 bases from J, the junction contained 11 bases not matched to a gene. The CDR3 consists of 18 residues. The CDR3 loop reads CATSRDQVTSGTYNEQFF. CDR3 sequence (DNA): TGTGCCACCAGCAGAGATCAGGTCACTAGCGGAACTTACAATGAGCAGTTCTTC. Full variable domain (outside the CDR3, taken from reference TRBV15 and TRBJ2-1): DAMVIQNPRYQVTQFGKPVTLSCSQTLNHNVMYWYQQKSSQAPKLLFHYYDKDFNNEADTPDNFQSRRPNTSFCFLDIRSPGLGDTAMYLCATSRDQVTSGTYNEQFFGPGTRLTVL.